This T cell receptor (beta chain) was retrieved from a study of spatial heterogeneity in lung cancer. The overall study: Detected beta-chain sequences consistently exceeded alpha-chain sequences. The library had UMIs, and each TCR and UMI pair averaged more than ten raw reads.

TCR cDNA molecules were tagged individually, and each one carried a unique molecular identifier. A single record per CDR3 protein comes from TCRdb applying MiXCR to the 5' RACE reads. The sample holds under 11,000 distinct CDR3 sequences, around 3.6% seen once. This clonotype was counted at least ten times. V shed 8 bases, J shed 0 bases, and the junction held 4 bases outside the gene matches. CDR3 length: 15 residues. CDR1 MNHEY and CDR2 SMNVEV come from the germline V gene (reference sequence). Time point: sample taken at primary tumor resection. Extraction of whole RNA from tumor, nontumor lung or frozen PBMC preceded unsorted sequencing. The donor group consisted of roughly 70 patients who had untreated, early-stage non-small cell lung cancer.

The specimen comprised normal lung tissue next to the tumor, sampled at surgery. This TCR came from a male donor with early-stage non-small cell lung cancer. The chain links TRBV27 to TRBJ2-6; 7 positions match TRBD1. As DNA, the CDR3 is TGTGCCAGCCGACAGGGCCTCTCTGGGGCCAACGTCCTGACTTTC. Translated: CASRQGLSGANVLTF. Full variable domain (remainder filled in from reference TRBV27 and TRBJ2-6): EAQVTQNPRYLITVTGKKLTVTCSQNMNHEYMSWYRQDPGLGLRQIYYSMNVEVTDKGDVPEGYKVSRKEKRNFPLILESPSPNQTSLYFCASRQGLSGANVLTFGAGSRLTVL.